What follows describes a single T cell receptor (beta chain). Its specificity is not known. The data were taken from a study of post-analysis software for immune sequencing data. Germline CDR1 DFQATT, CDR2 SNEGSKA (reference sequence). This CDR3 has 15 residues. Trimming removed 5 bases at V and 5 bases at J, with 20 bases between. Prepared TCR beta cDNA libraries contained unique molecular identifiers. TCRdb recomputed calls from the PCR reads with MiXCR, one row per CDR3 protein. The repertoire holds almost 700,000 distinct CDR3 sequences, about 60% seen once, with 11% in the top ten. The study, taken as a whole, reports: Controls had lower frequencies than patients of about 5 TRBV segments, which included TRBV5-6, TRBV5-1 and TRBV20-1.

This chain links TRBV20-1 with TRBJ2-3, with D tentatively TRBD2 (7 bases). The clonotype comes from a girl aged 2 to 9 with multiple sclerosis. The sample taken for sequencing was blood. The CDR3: CSAYLRGREEDTQYF. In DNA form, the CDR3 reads TGCAGTGCTTATCTTAGGGGGAGGGAGGAAGATACGCAGTATTTT.